This T cell receptor beta chain was captured in a study of vaccination and CD4 T cells after COVID-19. At the level of the study: Post-COVID specimens were obtained a median 101 days after diagnosis (range 35 to 161).

This clonotype came up a few times. Its target is unknown. Treatment meaning: roughly 10-day PBMC culture with coronavirus spike peptide pools or control peptides (ViraFEST assay). The PCR-positive dates, March through December 2020, came before the US Alpha, Beta and Delta variants. Sequence data for DNA of cultured CD4+ T cells were generated by the Oncomine TCR Beta short-read assay. MiXCR was run by TCRdb on the PCR reads, yielding one entry per CDR3 protein. The repertoire holds approximately 14,000 distinct CDR3 sequences, with roughly 34% as singletons. The CDR3 is made up of 16 amino acids. V was clipped by 4 bases and J by 10 bases; unmatched bases: 10. Germline CDR1 and CDR2: MNHEY and SMNVEV (reference sequence).

The sequenced sample consisted of cultured CD4+ T cells from blood. This TCR was sampled from a human donor with COVID-19. This rearrangement joins TRBV27 to TRBJ2-3, with TRBD2 identical over 14 bases. CDR3: CASSSRLAGGLGAQYF. CDR3 in DNA: TGTGCCAGCAGTTCCAGACTAGCGGGGGGGCTGGGGGCGCAGTATTTT.